This T cell receptor beta chain was found in a study of T cells expressing NK-cell markers. Study outcomes and limitations: The dominant NKG2C+ clonotypes represented about 1.0-7.0% of CD8+ T cells in five or six donors. There were a handful of donors in whom these clonotypes also led the CD3+CD56-NKG2C+ fraction.

Per germline, CDR1 SGHVS and CDR2 FNYEAQ. The CDR3 extends over 16 amino acids. One entry per CDR3 protein, without DNA, is what TCRdb gives after re-calling the 5' RACE reads. The sample shows some 500,000 distinct CDR3 sequences, and 1.4% sits with its ten largest clones. With respect to this clonotype: The antigen is not known.

The chain couples TRBV7-6 to TRBJ2-2; TCRdb gives TRBD2 as the D gene, but with no DNA this cannot be confirmed. The receptor comes from a woman in her forties or fifties in good health. Sequenced sample: blood T cells: a sorted CD56 or NKG2C T cell subset, CD4+ or CD8+ T cells, or bulk PBMC T cells (not recorded which). CDR3 amino acids: CASSLLASGSTGELFF.